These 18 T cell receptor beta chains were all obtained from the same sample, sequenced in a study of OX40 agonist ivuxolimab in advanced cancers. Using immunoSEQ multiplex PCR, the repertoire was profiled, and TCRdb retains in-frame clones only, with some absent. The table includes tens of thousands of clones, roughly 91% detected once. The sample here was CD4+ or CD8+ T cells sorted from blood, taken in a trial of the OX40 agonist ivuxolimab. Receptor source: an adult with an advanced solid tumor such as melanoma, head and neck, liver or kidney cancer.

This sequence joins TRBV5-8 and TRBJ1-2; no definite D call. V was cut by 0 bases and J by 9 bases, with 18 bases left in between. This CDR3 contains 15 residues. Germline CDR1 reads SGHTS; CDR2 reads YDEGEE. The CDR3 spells CASSLGVSGETSYTF. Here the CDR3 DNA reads TGTGCCAGCAGCTTGGGGGTGTCCGGGGAAACGAGCTACACCTTC.

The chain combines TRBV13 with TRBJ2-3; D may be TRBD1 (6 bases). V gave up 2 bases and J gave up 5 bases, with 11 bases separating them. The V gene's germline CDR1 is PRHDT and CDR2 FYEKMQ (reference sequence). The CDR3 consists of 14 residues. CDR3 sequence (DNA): TGTGCCAGCAGCTTAAGGGGGTTCGGAGATACGCAGTATTTT. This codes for CASSLRGFGDTQYF.

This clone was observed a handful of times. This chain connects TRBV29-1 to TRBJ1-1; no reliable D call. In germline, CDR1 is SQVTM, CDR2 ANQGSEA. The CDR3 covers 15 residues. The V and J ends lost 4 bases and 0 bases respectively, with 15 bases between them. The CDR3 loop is CSVALRTVMNTEAFF. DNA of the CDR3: TGCAGCGTTGCCCTCCGGACGGTAATGAACACTGAAGCTTTCTTT.

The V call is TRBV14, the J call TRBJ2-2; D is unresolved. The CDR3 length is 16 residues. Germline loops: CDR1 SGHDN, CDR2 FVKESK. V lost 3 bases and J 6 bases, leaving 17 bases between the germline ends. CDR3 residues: CASSQSQGSRPGELFF. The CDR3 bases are TGTGCCAGCAGCCAGAGTCAAGGATCGAGGCCCGGGGAGCTGTTTTTT.

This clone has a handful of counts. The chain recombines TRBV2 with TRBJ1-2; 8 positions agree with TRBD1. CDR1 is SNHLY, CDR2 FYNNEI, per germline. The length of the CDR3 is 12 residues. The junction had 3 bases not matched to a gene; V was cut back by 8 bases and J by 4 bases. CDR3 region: CASRQGSYGYTF. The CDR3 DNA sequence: TGTGCCAGCCGACAGGGGTCCTATGGCTACACCTTC.

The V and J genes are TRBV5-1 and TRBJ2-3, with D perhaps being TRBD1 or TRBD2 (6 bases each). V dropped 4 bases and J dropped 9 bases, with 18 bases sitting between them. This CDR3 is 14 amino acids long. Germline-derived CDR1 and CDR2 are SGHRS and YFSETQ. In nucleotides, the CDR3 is TGCGCCAGCAGCCCCCGGGGACGAGGGGGGACGCAGTATTTT. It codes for CASSPRGRGGTQYF.

The CDR3 spells CASSLYSDRKETQYF. Written as DNA, the CDR3 is TGTGCCAGCAGCTTATATTCGGACAGGAAAGAGACCCAGTACTTC. The rearrangement links TRBV11-2 to TRBJ2-5; TRBD1 matches at 7 bases. This CDR3 is 15 amino acids long. V dropped 2 bases and J dropped 3; count of bases not matched to a gene: 6. CDR1 SGHAT and CDR2 FQNNGV come from the germline V gene.

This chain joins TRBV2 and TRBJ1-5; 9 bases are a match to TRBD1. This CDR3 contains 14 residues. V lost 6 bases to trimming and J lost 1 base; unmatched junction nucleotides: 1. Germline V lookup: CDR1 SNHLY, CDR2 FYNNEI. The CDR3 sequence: CASRDRGSNQPQHF. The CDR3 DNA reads TGTGCCAGCAGGGACAGGGGAAGCAATCAGCCCCAGCATTTT.

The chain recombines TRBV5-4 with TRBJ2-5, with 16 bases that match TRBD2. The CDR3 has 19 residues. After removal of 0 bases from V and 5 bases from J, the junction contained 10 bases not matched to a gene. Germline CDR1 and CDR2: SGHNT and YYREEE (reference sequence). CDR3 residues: CASSLGIGTSGGARETQYF. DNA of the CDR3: TGTGCCAGCAGCTTGGGCATAGGGACTAGCGGGGGGGCCAGGGAGACCCAGTACTTC. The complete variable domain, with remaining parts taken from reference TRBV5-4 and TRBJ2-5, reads ETGVTQSPTHLIKTRGQQVTLRCSSQSGHNTVSWYQQALGQGPQFIFQYYREEENGRGNFPPRFSGLQFPNYSSELNVNALELDDSALYLCASSLGIGTSGGARETQYFGPGTRLLVL.

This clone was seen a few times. The DNA for the CDR3 is TGTGCCAGTAGTATGGGGGTTGGGGCTTTCTTT. Protein product: CASSMGVGAFF. This chain joins TRBV19 and TRBJ1-1; perhaps TRBD1 as D (5 bases). Germline CDR1 reads LNHDA; CDR2 reads SQIVND (reference sequence). The CDR3 sequence is 11 residues long. Trimming removed 3 bases at V and 11 bases at J, with 10 bases between.

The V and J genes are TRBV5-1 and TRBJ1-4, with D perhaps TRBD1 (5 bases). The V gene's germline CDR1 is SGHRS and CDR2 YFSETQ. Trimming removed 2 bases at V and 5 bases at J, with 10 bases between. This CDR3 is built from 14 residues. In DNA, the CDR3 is TGCGCCAGCAGCTTTCGGGACGGAAATGAAAAACTGTTTTTT. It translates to CASSFRDGNEKLFF.

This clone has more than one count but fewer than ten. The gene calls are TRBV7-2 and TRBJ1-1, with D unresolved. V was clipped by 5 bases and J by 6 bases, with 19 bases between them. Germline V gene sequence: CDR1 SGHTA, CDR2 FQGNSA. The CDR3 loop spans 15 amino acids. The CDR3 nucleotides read TGTGCCAGCAGCACCTGGAGTATTTTTAGGGCTGAAGCTTTCTTT. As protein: CASSTWSIFRAEAFF.

CDR3: CASSLSGHREGQPQHF. The CDR3 nucleotides are TGTGCCAGCAGTTTATCGGGACACCGCGAGGGTCAGCCCCAGCATTTT. This chain connects TRBV27 to TRBJ1-5; the D gene is possibly TRBD1 (6 bases). V shed 0 bases and J shed 6 bases, with 15 bases lying between them. The CDR3 consists of 16 residues. Germline values: CDR1 MNHEY, CDR2 SMNVEV (reference sequence).

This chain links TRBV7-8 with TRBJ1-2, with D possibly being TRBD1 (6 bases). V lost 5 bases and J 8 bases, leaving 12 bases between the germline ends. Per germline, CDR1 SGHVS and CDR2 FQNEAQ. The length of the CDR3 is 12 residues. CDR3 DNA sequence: TGTGCCAGCAGCCCCCGGGGGCGAGGCTACACCTTC. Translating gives CASSPRGRGYTF.

The CDR3 protein is CASSRRTGKNIQYF. Written as DNA, the CDR3 is TGTGCCAGCAGCCGCAGGACAGGGAAAAACATTCAGTACTTC. The rearrangement joins TRBV6-5 to TRBJ2-4; 8 nucleotides line up with TRBD1. The CDR3 is 14 residues long. V was clipped by 6 bases and J by 4 bases; unmatched bases: 5. Germline V lookup: CDR1 MNHEY, CDR2 SVGAGI.

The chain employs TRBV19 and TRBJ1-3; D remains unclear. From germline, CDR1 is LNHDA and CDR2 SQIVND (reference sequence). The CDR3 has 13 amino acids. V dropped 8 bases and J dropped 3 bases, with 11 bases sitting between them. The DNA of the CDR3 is TGTGCCAGTGGTGACGTAAATGGAAACACCATATATTTT. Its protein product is CASGDVNGNTIYF.

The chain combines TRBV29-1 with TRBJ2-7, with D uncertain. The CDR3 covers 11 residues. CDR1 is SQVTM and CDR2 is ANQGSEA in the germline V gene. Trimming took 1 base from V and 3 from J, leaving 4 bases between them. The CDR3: CSVEVSYEQYF. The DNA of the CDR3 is TGCAGCGTTGAAGTTAGCTACGAGCAGTACTTC.

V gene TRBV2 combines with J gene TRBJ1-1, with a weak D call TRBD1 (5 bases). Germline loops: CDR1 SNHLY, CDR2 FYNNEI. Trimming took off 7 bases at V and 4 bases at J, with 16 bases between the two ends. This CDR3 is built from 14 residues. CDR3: CASKGDSARTEAFF. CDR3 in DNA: TGTGCCAGCAAAGGGGACTCCGCGCGCACTGAAGCTTTCTTT.